The T cell receptor beta chain described here comes from a study of post-analysis software for immune sequencing data. About the study: Relapsing-remitting, secondary progressive and progressive-relapsing multiple sclerosis were all included among the disease courses. Whole-study results and caveats: Batch-matched samples strongly co-clustered by F measure. Included in a set of about 5 TRBV segments more frequent in patients than controls were TRBV5-6, TRBV5-1 and TRBV20-1.

Sequencing libraries made from TCR beta cDNA carried unique molecular identifiers. A few hundred thousand cDNA molecules were obtained from approximately 0.91 to 9.4 million T cells. From the PCR reads, TCRdb called clonotypes with MiXCR, one entry per CDR3 protein. The top ten clones hold 7.6% of a sample with 350,000 to 500,000 distinct CDR3 sequences, roughly 40% of them seen once. This CDR3 contains 14 residues. V lost 3 bases and J lost 6, with 18 bases in between. Per germline, CDR1 DFQATT and CDR2 SNEGSKA (reference sequence). This clonotype was observed a single time. The target antigen is unknown.

The chain uses TRBV20-1 and TRBJ2-7, with D possibly TRBD2 on 7 matching bases. The TCR originated in a girl aged 2-10 years with multiple sclerosis. Material for sequencing was blood. Here the CDR3 reads CSASGGGGLSEQYF. CDR3 DNA sequence: TGCAGTGCTAGTGGGGGGGGCGGCCTGAGCGAGCAGTACTTC.